A few counts support the clone carrying this TCR beta chain. Its antigen is unidentified. This specimen comes from a study of T cell repertoires in cytomegalovirus infection. Turning to the study itself: Evidence of both CMV infection and a matching HLA type came from public TCR beta signatures.

The CDR3 contains 13 residues. V lost 7 bases and J 4 bases, leaving 13 bases between the germline ends. Germline V gives CDR1 SGHTA, CDR2 FQGNSA. Study-level results: The study found HLA-C-restricted CMV-specific TCR beta clonotypes dominating the ex vivo response.

TCRdb processed the reads anew with MiXCR; each CDR3 protein has one entry. This table holds approximately 70,000 distinct CDR3 sequences, roughly 20% found once. The specimen sequenced was PBMCs, sequenced either directly or after in vitro stimulation (not recorded which). The origin of this receptor is a human donor in good health (CMV status not recorded). Some clones in this sample may be carry-over from other donors' samples. The V and J genes are TRBV7-2 and TRBJ1-1; D may be TRBD1 (6 bases). The CDR3 coding sequence is TGTGCCAGCATTAAACAAGGGGGCACTGAAGCTTTCTTT. Its translation: CASIKQGGTEAFF.